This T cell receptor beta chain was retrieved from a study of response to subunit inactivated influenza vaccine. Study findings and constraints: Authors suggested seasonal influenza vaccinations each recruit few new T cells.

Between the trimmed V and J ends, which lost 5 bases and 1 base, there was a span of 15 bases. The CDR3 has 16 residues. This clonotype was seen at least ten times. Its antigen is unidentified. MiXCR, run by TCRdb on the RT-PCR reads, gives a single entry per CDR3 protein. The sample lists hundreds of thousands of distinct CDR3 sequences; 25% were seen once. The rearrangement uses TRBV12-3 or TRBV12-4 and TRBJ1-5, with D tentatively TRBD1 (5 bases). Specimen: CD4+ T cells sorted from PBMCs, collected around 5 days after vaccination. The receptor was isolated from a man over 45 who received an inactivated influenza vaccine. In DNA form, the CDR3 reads TGTGCCAGCAGTCCCTGGGACCTGGGGAGCAATCAGCCCCAGCATTTT. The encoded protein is CASSPWDLGSNQPQHF.